A selection of T cell receptor beta chains follows, all from one sample in a study of blood T cells in healthy people across ages. TCRdb independently ran MiXCR on the 5' RACE reads; one entry per CDR3 protein. The sample contains 1.5 million to 2 million distinct CDR3 sequences, about 28% of which appear only once. Specimen: blood. These receptors originate from a woman aged 25 to 39 in good health. Both conserved end residues are part of each CDR3. The order of the fields is V gene, clone size, J gene, D gene, CDR3 protein, CDR3 DNA. D genes are given only for firm matches. Size values are once, few and many counts, or a class for expanded clones, and some rows have none.

v_call: TRBV10-3
clone_size: NA
j_call: TRBJ1-1
d_call: TRBD1
cdr3_aa: CASGQGDTEAFF
cdr3_nt: TGTGCCAGTGGACAGGGGGACACTGAAGCTTTCTTT

v_call: TRBV13
clone_size: NA
j_call: TRBJ2-3
d_call: TRBD2
cdr3_aa: CAGSMPRGGGAGDTQYF
cdr3_nt: TGTGCCGGCAGCATGCCTCGTGGCGGGGGGGCCGGAGATACGCAGTATTTT

v_call: TRBV7-9
clone_size: few
j_call: TRBJ1-2
d_call: NA
cdr3_aa: CASSLLLAPGSGYTF
cdr3_nt: TGTGCCAGCAGCTTACTCCTTGCTCCGGGCTCGGGCTACACCTTC

v_call: TRBV6-5
clone_size: many
j_call: TRBJ2-7
d_call: NA
cdr3_aa: CASSYGSGYEQYF
cdr3_nt: TGTGCCAGCAGTTACGGTTCTGGCTACGAGCAGTACTTC

v_call: TRBV10-2
clone_size: many
j_call: TRBJ2-3
d_call: NA
cdr3_aa: CASSALASADTQYF
cdr3_nt: TGCGCCAGCAGTGCCCTAGCGAGCGCAGATACGCAGTATTTT

v_call: TRBV6-6
clone_size: few
j_call: TRBJ2-5
d_call: NA
cdr3_aa: CASTAMGFQETQYF
cdr3_nt: TGTGCCAGCACGGCCATGGGCTTCCAAGAGACCCAGTACTTC

v_call: TRBV29-1
clone_size: NA
j_call: TRBJ2-1
d_call: NA
cdr3_aa: CSVMRVPYNEQFF
cdr3_nt: TGCAGCGTTATGAGGGTTCCCTACAATGAGCAGTTCTTC

v_call: TRBV30
clone_size: NA
j_call: TRBJ2-1
d_call: NA
cdr3_aa: CAWSEGGRRHEQFF
cdr3_nt: TGTGCCTGGAGCGAGGGGGGGAGGCGACACGAGCAGTTCTTC

v_call: TRBV5-1
clone_size: NA
j_call: TRBJ1-1
d_call: NA
cdr3_aa: CASSFLTGTEAFF
cdr3_nt: TGCGCCAGCAGCTTCCTCACAGGAACTGAAGCTTTCTTT

v_call: TRBV11-2
clone_size: NA
j_call: TRBJ2-1
d_call: NA
cdr3_aa: CASSTRLGYNEQFF
cdr3_nt: TGTGCCAGCAGCACCAGACTAGGATACAATGAGCAGTTCTTC

v_call: TRBV7-9
clone_size: NA
j_call: TRBJ1-2
d_call: NA
cdr3_aa: CASSLGWEYGYTF
cdr3_nt: TGTGCCAGCAGCTTAGGGTGGGAATATGGCTACACCTTC

v_call: TRBV7-7
clone_size: NA
j_call: TRBJ2-1
d_call: NA
cdr3_aa: CASSLSSRGEQFF
cdr3_nt: TGTGCCAGCAGCTTATCCTCTCGCGGTGAGCAGTTCTTC

v_call: TRBV7-2
clone_size: NA
j_call: TRBJ2-5
d_call: NA
cdr3_aa: CAGSLTGRAETQYF
cdr3_nt: TGTGCCGGCAGCTTAACAGGGAGGGCAGAGACCCAGTACTTC

v_call: TRBV20-1
clone_size: NA
j_call: TRBJ1-2
d_call: NA
cdr3_aa: CSASGGENYGYTF
cdr3_nt: TGCAGTGCTAGCGGGGGGGAGAACTATGGCTACACCTTC

v_call: TRBV4-2
clone_size: NA
j_call: TRBJ1-5
d_call: NA
cdr3_aa: CASSQEIGASNQPQHF
cdr3_nt: TGTGCCAGCAGCCAAGAAATTGGGGCTAGCAATCAGCCCCAGCATTTT

v_call: TRBV20-1
clone_size: few
j_call: TRBJ2-1
d_call: TRBD2
cdr3_aa: CSARTSGGIRGHEQFF
cdr3_nt: TGCAGTGCTAGAACAAGCGGGGGTATAAGAGGACATGAGCAGTTCTTC

v_call: TRBV5-1
clone_size: few
j_call: TRBJ2-6
d_call: TRBD2
cdr3_aa: CASSPGLAGSSGANVLTF
cdr3_nt: TGCGCCAGCAGCCCCGGACTAGCGGGGAGCTCTGGGGCCAACGTCCTGACTTTC

v_call: TRBV5-1
clone_size: many
j_call: TRBJ2-3
d_call: TRBD1
cdr3_aa: CASSLGDRDTQYF
cdr3_nt: TGCGCCAGCAGCTTGGGGGACAGAGATACGCAGTATTTT

v_call: TRBV6-1
clone_size: NA
j_call: TRBJ1-5
d_call: NA
cdr3_aa: CASSVEVHQPQHF
cdr3_nt: TGTGCCAGCAGTGTAGAAGTGCATCAGCCCCAGCATTTT

v_call: TRBV30
clone_size: NA
j_call: TRBJ2-7
d_call: NA
cdr3_aa: CAWSYAGGYYNEQYF
cdr3_nt: TGTGCCTGGAGTTATGCAGGAGGATACTACAATGAGCAGTACTTC

v_call: TRBV5-1
clone_size: many
j_call: TRBJ2-1
d_call: TRBD2
cdr3_aa: CASSLAGTSGRRRGEQFF
cdr3_nt: TGCGCCAGCAGCTTGGCCGGGACTAGCGGGAGGAGGAGGGGTGAGCAGTTCTTC

v_call: TRBV29-1
clone_size: NA
j_call: TRBJ1-2
d_call: NA
cdr3_aa: CSVGYSGYTF
cdr3_nt: TGCAGCGTTGGGTACTCTGGCTACACCTTC

v_call: TRBV7-9
clone_size: NA
j_call: TRBJ2-2
d_call: NA
cdr3_aa: CASPPRGTGELFF
cdr3_nt: TGTGCCAGCCCTCCTCGGGGCACCGGGGAGCTGTTTTTT

v_call: TRBV20-1
clone_size: few
j_call: TRBJ2-7
d_call: NA
cdr3_aa: CSARVAGFSYEQYF
cdr3_nt: TGCAGTGCTAGGGTGGCGGGGTTTTCCTACGAGCAGTACTTC

v_call: TRBV6-1
clone_size: NA
j_call: TRBJ2-5
d_call: NA
cdr3_aa: CASSELARETQYF
cdr3_nt: TGTGCCAGCAGTGAATTGGCCAGAGAGACCCAGTACTTC

v_call: TRBV6-6
clone_size: many
j_call: TRBJ1-2
d_call: NA
cdr3_aa: CASSFDTHGYTF
cdr3_nt: TGTGCCAGCAGCTTCGACACCCATGGCTACACCTTC

v_call: TRBV20-1
clone_size: NA
j_call: TRBJ2-1
d_call: TRBD2
cdr3_aa: CSARRALAGVKEQFF
cdr3_nt: TGCAGTGCTAGGAGAGCCCTAGCGGGAGTAAAAGAGCAGTTCTTC

v_call: TRBV24-1
clone_size: NA
j_call: TRBJ1-2
d_call: TRBD1
cdr3_aa: CATAAGQGFPYGYTF
cdr3_nt: TGTGCCACCGCCGCGGGACAGGGGTTCCCCTATGGCTACACCTTC

v_call: TRBV4-1
clone_size: few
j_call: TRBJ2-3
d_call: TRBD1
cdr3_aa: CASSQGTGVGTDTQYF
cdr3_nt: TGCGCCAGCAGCCAGGGTACAGGGGTCGGCACAGATACGCAGTATTTT

v_call: TRBV15
clone_size: NA
j_call: TRBJ2-1
d_call: NA
cdr3_aa: CATSRDRETGRNEQFF
cdr3_nt: TGTGCCACCAGCAGAGATCGCGAGACAGGGAGGAATGAGCAGTTCTTC

v_call: TRBV24-1
clone_size: NA
j_call: TRBJ2-1
d_call: NA
cdr3_aa: CATSDKADEQFF
cdr3_nt: TGTGCCACCAGTGACAAGGCGGATGAGCAGTTCTTC

v_call: TRBV7-2
clone_size: many
j_call: TRBJ2-7
d_call: TRBD2
cdr3_aa: CASSLDSGASSYEQYF
cdr3_nt: TGTGCCAGCAGCTTAGATAGCGGGGCGAGCTCCTACGAGCAGTACTTC

v_call: TRBV5-1
clone_size: few
j_call: TRBJ1-2
d_call: NA
cdr3_aa: CASSLAIPESGYTF
cdr3_nt: TGCGCCAGCAGCTTGGCAATCCCTGAGAGTGGCTACACCTTC

v_call: TRBV20-1
clone_size: few
j_call: TRBJ2-5
d_call: TRBD2
cdr3_aa: CSARTISGGTRETQYF
cdr3_nt: TGCAGTGCTAGAACGATTAGCGGGGGGACCCGGGAGACCCAGTACTTC

v_call: TRBV2
clone_size: NA
j_call: TRBJ2-7
d_call: NA
cdr3_aa: CASTVEFNEQYF
cdr3_nt: TGTGCCAGCACAGTGGAATTCAACGAGCAGTACTTC

v_call: TRBV10-3
clone_size: many
j_call: TRBJ1-2
d_call: NA
cdr3_aa: CAISEVREHGYTF
cdr3_nt: TGTGCCATCAGTGAAGTTAGGGAACATGGCTACACCTTC

v_call: TRBV13
clone_size: NA
j_call: TRBJ2-1
d_call: TRBD2
cdr3_aa: CASSAGDSGTGEQFF
cdr3_nt: TGTGCCAGCAGCGCCGGGGATAGCGGGACGGGGGAGCAGTTCTTC

v_call: TRBV27
clone_size: many
j_call: TRBJ2-5
d_call: NA
cdr3_aa: CASSFVGVGGRDGETQYF
cdr3_nt: TGTGCCAGCAGTTTCGTTGGCGTGGGGGGCCGAGACGGAGAGACCCAGTACTTC

v_call: TRBV10-3
clone_size: NA
j_call: TRBJ2-2
d_call: NA
cdr3_aa: CAISESAGELFF
cdr3_nt: TGTGCCATCAGTGAGTCCGCCGGGGAGCTGTTTTTT

v_call: TRBV6-5
clone_size: NA
j_call: TRBJ2-7
d_call: NA
cdr3_aa: CANSSGPHSYYEQYF
cdr3_nt: TGTGCCAACAGTTCTGGACCACATTCCTACTACGAGCAGTATTTC

v_call: TRBV6-5
clone_size: few
j_call: TRBJ1-4
d_call: NA
cdr3_aa: CASRQGILNEKLFF
cdr3_nt: TGTGCCAGCAGACAAGGGATCCTTAATGAAAAACTGTTTTTT

v_call: TRBV12-3/TRBV12-4
clone_size: few
j_call: TRBJ1-2
d_call: NA
cdr3_aa: CASSPRDRGYTF
cdr3_nt: TGTGCCAGCAGTCCCAGGGACCGAGGCTACACCTTC

v_call: TRBV7-2
clone_size: many
j_call: TRBJ2-7
d_call: NA
cdr3_aa: CASSSAGTGYEQYF
cdr3_nt: TGTGCCAGCAGCTCAGCCGGGACGGGGTACGAGCAGTACTTC

v_call: TRBV28
clone_size: few
j_call: TRBJ1-1
d_call: NA
cdr3_aa: CASSLGIKSRLTEAFF
cdr3_nt: TGTGCCAGCAGTTTAGGGATTAAGTCTCGTTTAACTGAAGCTTTCTTT

v_call: TRBV7-9
clone_size: few
j_call: TRBJ2-5
d_call: NA
cdr3_aa: CASSPARRAGETQYF
cdr3_nt: TGTGCCAGCAGCCCAGCACGACGGGCGGGGGAGACCCAGTACTTC

v_call: TRBV15
clone_size: NA
j_call: TRBJ2-3
d_call: TRBD2
cdr3_aa: CATSRRLAGGTDTQYF
cdr3_nt: TGTGCCACCAGCAGGAGACTAGCGGGGGGTACAGATACGCAGTATTTT

v_call: TRBV12-5
clone_size: NA
j_call: TRBJ2-7
d_call: TRBD1
cdr3_aa: CASGSPGQRYEQYF
cdr3_nt: TGTGCTAGTGGTTCTCCGGGACAGAGGTACGAGCAGTACTTC

v_call: TRBV20-1
clone_size: NA
j_call: TRBJ2-3
d_call: NA
cdr3_aa: CSASFGLDPDTQYF
cdr3_nt: TGCAGTGCTTCATTTGGGCTAGACCCAGATACGCAGTATTTT

v_call: TRBV9
clone_size: NA
j_call: TRBJ2-5
d_call: NA
cdr3_aa: CASSVGIQDSGETQYF
cdr3_nt: TGTGCCAGCAGCGTAGGGATTCAAGACAGTGGAGAGACCCAGTACTTC

v_call: TRBV5-6
clone_size: NA
j_call: TRBJ1-5
d_call: TRBD1
cdr3_aa: CASSDGTGRFRPQHF
cdr3_nt: TGTGCCAGCAGCGACGGGACAGGGCGGTTTCGGCCCCAGCATTTT

v_call: TRBV20-1
clone_size: NA
j_call: TRBJ2-2
d_call: NA
cdr3_aa: CSARVGGNKNTGELFF
cdr3_nt: TGCAGTGCTAGAGTGGGGGGAAATAAGAACACCGGGGAGCTGTTTTTT

v_call: TRBV20-1
clone_size: few
j_call: TRBJ1-4
d_call: NA
cdr3_aa: CSAPWGRLKENLFF
cdr3_nt: TGCAGTGCCCCATGGGGCAGGCTGAAAGAAAATCTGTTTTTT

v_call: TRBV6-2/TRBV6-3
clone_size: few
j_call: TRBJ2-1
d_call: TRBD2
cdr3_aa: CASSGWTSDNEQFF
cdr3_nt: TGTGCCAGCAGTGGGTGGACTAGCGACAATGAGCAGTTCTTC

v_call: TRBV6-1
clone_size: NA
j_call: TRBJ2-1
d_call: NA
cdr3_aa: CASSERQPYNEQFF
cdr3_nt: TGTGCCAGCAGTGAGCGGCAGCCTTACAATGAGCAGTTCTTC

v_call: TRBV4-3
clone_size: NA
j_call: TRBJ2-1
d_call: TRBD2
cdr3_aa: CASSRSSAVAGDPSYNEQFF
cdr3_nt: TGCGCCAGCAGCCGGTCCTCAGCCGTAGCGGGAGACCCCTCCTACAATGAGCAGTTCTTC

v_call: TRBV2
clone_size: once
j_call: TRBJ2-7
d_call: NA
cdr3_aa: CASFGTQGYEQYF
cdr3_nt: TGTGCCAGCTTCGGGACTCAAGGCTACGAGCAGTACTTC

v_call: TRBV20-1
clone_size: NA
j_call: TRBJ2-6
d_call: NA
cdr3_aa: CSADSTSSGANVRTF
cdr3_nt: TGCAGTGCCGATTCAACTTCCTCTGGGGCCAACGTCCGGACTTTC

v_call: TRBV9
clone_size: NA
j_call: TRBJ2-1
d_call: NA
cdr3_aa: CASSVAGMSSYNEQFF
cdr3_nt: TGTGCCAGCAGCGTAGCGGGGATGAGCTCCTACAATGAGCAGTTCTTC

v_call: TRBV4-1
clone_size: NA
j_call: TRBJ2-1
d_call: TRBD2
cdr3_aa: CASSPSLAGLPYNEQFF
cdr3_nt: TGCGCCAGCAGCCCCAGCCTAGCGGGACTCCCCTACAATGAGCAGTTCTTC

v_call: TRBV2
clone_size: NA
j_call: TRBJ1-5
d_call: NA
cdr3_aa: CASRETALQGPQHF
cdr3_nt: TGTGCCAGCAGGGAAACAGCCCTCCAGGGGCCCCAGCATTTT